The 26 T cell receptor beta chains below all came from one sample that was sequenced in a study of blood T cells in healthy people across ages. The authors ran a second PCR of about 7 to 11 cycles using a sample-barcoded 5' primer and a J-beta primer mix. TCRdb fed the 5' RACE reads into MiXCR, producing one record per CDR3 protein. The sample has 700,000 to 1,000,000 distinct CDR3 sequences, under 55% seen once; the top ten hold about 21%. The source material was blood. These receptors came from a man aged 55 to 70 in good health.

This chain connects TRBV20-1 to TRBJ1-5, with TRBD1 as a possible D gene (5 bases). Germline CDR1 reads DFQATT; CDR2 reads SNEGSKA (reference sequence). This CDR3 has 13 amino acids. Trimming removed 4 bases from V and 0 bases from J, with 7 bases in between. The CDR3 nucleotides are TGCAGTGCTACCCAGGGTAGCAATCAGCCCCAGCATTTT. It encodes CSATQGSNQPQHF.

The chain employs TRBV9 and TRBJ2-3; 8 bases line up with TRBD2. The CDR3 consists of 17 residues. J lost 2 bases, V lost 0 bases, and 8 bases had no gene match. Per the germline V gene, CDR1 is SGDLS and CDR2 is YYNGEE. In DNA form, the CDR3 reads TGTGCCAGCAGCGTAGAATTTTTAGCGGGGCCCACAGATACGCAGTATTTT. It specifies CASSVEFLAGPTDTQYF.

The chain couples TRBV6-2 or TRBV6-3 to TRBJ2-3; 7 positions agree with TRBD2. Germline CDR1 is MNHEY and CDR2 is SVGEGT. This CDR3 region has 14 residues. The V segment lost 6 bases and the J segment 2 bases; nucleotides outside the gene matches: 5. The CDR3 sequence: CASRSGEHTDTQYF. The CDR3 DNA reads as TGTGCCAGCAGGAGCGGGGAGCACACAGATACGCAGTATTTT.

This chain connects TRBV28 to TRBJ2-5; 9 nucleotides line up with TRBD1. Germline loops: CDR1 MDHEN, CDR2 SYDVKM. V was pared by 3 bases and J by 2 bases, with 4 bases of the junction left unmatched. CDR3 length equals 15 residues. The DNA for the CDR3 is TGTGCCAGCAGTTTCGGGACAGGGAATCAAGAGACCCAGTACTTC. It translates to CASSFGTGNQETQYF.

This clonotype was seen a few times. The gene calls are TRBV15 and TRBJ2-3, with 7 nucleotides matching TRBD1. V shed 3 bases, J shed 4 bases, and the junction held 7 bases outside the gene matches. The CDR3 runs 15 residues. Germline V gene data show CDR1 as LNHNV and CDR2 as YYDKDF (reference sequence). DNA of the CDR3: TGTGCCACCAGCAGCCACAGGGGATCCTCAGATACGCAGTATTTT. Its translation: CATSSHRGSSDTQYF.

This clonotype was detected a few times. The V and J genes are TRBV7-8 and TRBJ2-7; possibly TRBD1 or TRBD2 for D (6 bases each). Germline V lookup: CDR1 SGHVS, CDR2 FQNEAQ. The CDR3 is 14 residues long. Trimming pared 2 bases from V and 5 bases from J, leaving 13 bases between. The CDR3 DNA sequence: TGTGCCAGCAGCTTATGGGGGGCCGCGGACGAGCAGTACTTC. Amino acid sequence: CASSLWGAADEQYF.

The sample holds a few counts of this clonotype. For the CDR3, the DNA is TGTGCCAGCACCTCTCCGGGACAGACGTACGAGCAGTACTTC. Protein sequence: CASTSPGQTYEQYF. V and J are TRBV11-3 and TRBJ2-7; 7 nucleotides line up with TRBD1. With V trimmed by 7 bases and J by 4 bases, 10 bases remained unmatched. CDR3 size: 14 residues. Looked up from germline, CDR1 is SGHNT and CDR2 is YENEEA.

This clonotype occurred a few times. This rearrangement joins TRBV6-5 to TRBJ1-2; D call uncertain. The V gene lost 4 bases and the J gene lost 6 bases, with 12 bases spanning the gap. Per germline, CDR1 MNHEY and CDR2 SVGAGI. The CDR3 spans 13 residues. The CDR3 nucleotides are TGTGCCAGCAGTTCCACGGGCCGAGATGGCTACACCTTC. It specifies CASSSTGRDGYTF.

This sequence joins TRBV7-8 and TRBJ2-5, with D possibly matching TRBD1 (5 bases). The CDR3 covers 15 residues. V lost 2 bases, J lost 7 bases, and 17 bases lay in between. Looked up from germline, CDR1 is SGHVS and CDR2 is FQNEAQ. The CDR3 protein is CASSLRVTGFMTQYF. CDR3 sequence (DNA): TGTGCCAGCAGCTTAAGGGTAACAGGATTCATGACCCAGTACTTC.

J is TRBJ1-4 and V is TRBV5-5; D is undetermined. The CDR3 extends over 15 amino acids. The V gene's germline CDR1 is SGHKS and CDR2 YYEKEE (reference sequence). Trimming shortened V by 2 bases and J by 2 bases, and 10 bases separated the two germline ends. For the CDR3, the DNA is TGTGCCAGCAGCTTCCAGAGGACGACTAATGAAAAACTGTTTTTT. This sequence encodes CASSFQRTTNEKLFF.

This chain links TRBV7-9 with TRBJ2-3; weak D call: TRBD2 (6 bases). CDR1 SEHNR and CDR2 FQNEAQ come from the germline V gene (reference sequence). The CDR3 contains 17 residues. The germline V and J ends were trimmed by 1 base and 3 bases, with 17 bases remaining between them. Here the CDR3 DNA reads TGTGCCAGCAGCTTAGGCAAAGGGACTTTTGGGACAGATACGCAGTATTTT. Its translation is CASSLGKGTFGTDTQYF. Full variable domain (rest looked up from reference TRBV7-9 and TRBJ2-3): DTGVSQNPRHKITKRGQNVTFRCDPISEHNRLYWYRQTLGQGPEFLTYFQNEAQLEKSRLLSDRFSAERPKGSFSTLEIQRTEQGDSAMYLCASSLGKGTFGTDTQYFGPGTRLTVL.

The CDR3 DNA sequence: TGTGCCAGCAGCTTAGCCACATGGCGAACTGAAAACATTCAGTACTTC. Its translation: CASSLATWRTENIQYF. The chain employs TRBV7-9 and TRBJ2-4; D not resolved. Trimming removed 0 bases from V and 5 bases from J, with 14 bases in between. The CDR3 contains 16 residues. Germline V gene sequence: CDR1 SEHNR, CDR2 FQNEAQ (reference sequence).

The V and J genes are TRBV4-1 and TRBJ1-4, with D tentatively TRBD1 (6 bases). Trimming cost V 2 bases and J 8 bases, with 12 bases left between them. Germline-derived CDR1 and CDR2 are MGHRA and YSYEKL. This CDR3 has 14 residues. The CDR3, as DNA: TGCGCCAGCAGCCAACCCGGGACACCAGAAAAACTGTTTTTT. Translating gives CASSQPGTPEKLFF.

The gene calls are TRBV29-1 and TRBJ2-1; 11 nucleotides align to TRBD2. The J segment lost 7 bases and the V segment lost 2 bases, leaving 7 bases of the junction unmatched. This CDR3 comprises 15 residues. CDR1 is SQVTM, CDR2 ANQGSEA, per germline. In DNA, the CDR3 is TGCAGCGTTGAAAAGGCTAGCGGGAGGTGGAATGAGCAGTTCTTC. It is translated as CSVEKASGRWNEQFF.

The chain couples TRBV11-2 to TRBJ1-2, with unresolved D. Per germline, CDR1 SGHAT and CDR2 FQNNGV. Trimming stripped 3 bases from V and 7 bases from J, with 9 bases between. The CDR3 is made up of 12 amino acids. CDR3: CASSFQQSGYTF. CDR3 DNA: TGTGCCAGCAGCTTTCAACAGAGTGGCTACACCTTC.

The rearrangement links TRBV5-1 to TRBJ2-1; D unclear. Germline lookup yields CDR1 SGHRS and CDR2 YFSETQ. This CDR3 region has 14 residues. The V end lost 4 bases, the J end lost 5 bases, and 13 bases lay between the germline ends. The CDR3 DNA is TGCGCCAGCAGCCCCTTAAGTGGGGACAATGAGCAGTTCTTC. It codes for CASSPLSGDNEQFF. Complete variable domain (other parts from reference TRBV5-1 and TRBJ2-1): KAGVTQTPRYLIKTRGQQVTLSCSPISGHRSVSWYQQTPGQGLQFLFEYFSETQRNKGNFPGRFSGRQFSNSRSEMNVSTLELGDSALYLCASSPLSGDNEQFFGPGTRLTVL.

This clonotype showed up just a few times. This chain links TRBV11-2 with TRBJ2-5; 8 nucleotides agree with TRBD1. V was pared by 5 bases and J by 13 bases, with 12 bases of the junction left unmatched. The CDR3 is made up of 13 amino acids. From germline, CDR1 is SGHAT and CDR2 FQNNGV. This CDR3 is CASSLTGAPFWYF. The DNA for the CDR3 is TGTGCCAGCAGCCTGACAGGGGCCCCTTTCTGGTACTTC.

The genes are TRBV5-1 and TRBJ2-3, with 14 bases aligning to TRBD2. The V and J ends lost 3 bases and 3 bases, in that order; junction bases with no gene match: 6. There are 17 residues in the CDR3. Looked up from germline, CDR1 is SGHRS and CDR2 is YFSETQ. The CDR3 DNA reads as TGCGCCAGCAGCTCCGGGACTAGCGGGGGTGTTACAGATACGCAGTATTTT. As protein: CASSSGTSGGVTDTQYF.

This clonotype was detected only a few times. The V call is TRBV13, the J call TRBJ1-2, with D possibly TRBD1 on 5 matching bases. The CDR3 contains 16 residues. Germline CDR1 reads PRHDT; CDR2 reads FYEKMQ (reference sequence). V was shortened by 2 bases and J by 2 bases, with 15 bases between the two germline ends. The CDR3 is CASSLMRAGSNYGYTF. The CDR3 DNA follows: TGTGCCAGCAGCTTAATGCGGGCAGGGTCCAACTATGGCTACACCTTC.

The sample holds a few counts of this clonotype. The rearrangement joins TRBV7-9 to TRBJ2-4; tentative D call: TRBD1 (7 bases). This CDR3 contains 15 residues. Germline V gene data show CDR1 as SEHNR and CDR2 as FQNEAQ (reference sequence). V was shortened by 1 base and J by 4 bases, with 11 bases between the two germline ends. The CDR3 region has the DNA TGTGCCAGCAGCTTAGAGGGGGGACAGAAAAACATTCAGTACTTC. It translates to CASSLEGGQKNIQYF.

About this clonotype itself: Germline and junction disagree at one end, which may indicate a read error. The rearrangement uses TRBV5-1 and TRBJ2-1; 8 nucleotides match TRBD2. Germline V gene data show CDR1 as SGHRS and CDR2 as YFSETQ. CDR3 length: 15 residues. The DNA of the CDR3 is TGTGCCAGCAGCTTAGTAGCGGGGAATTACAATGAGCAGTTCTTC. Protein: CASSLVAGNYNEQFF.

The chain carries TRBV10-2 and TRBJ2-4; D tentatively reads TRBD1 or TRBD2 (6 bases each). Near its end, the DNA agrees better with TRBJ2-5, so the J call may be wrong. Germline-derived CDR1 and CDR2 are WSHSY and SAAADI. The CDR3 is 14 amino acids. DNA of the CDR3: TGCGCCAGCAGTGAGGGGGGGCTCCAAGAGACCCAGTACTTC. Protein: CASSEGGLQETQYF.

The chain carries TRBV27 and TRBJ2-1, with 9 positions matching TRBD2. The V gene's germline CDR1 is MNHEY and CDR2 SMNVEV (reference sequence). The CDR3 sequence is 14 residues long. J lost 10 bases, V lost 5 bases, and 9 bases had no gene match. The CDR3 reads CASSPLGGGAEQFF. Here the CDR3 DNA reads TGTGCCAGCAGTCCCTTGGGCGGGGGGGCCGAGCAGTTCTTC.

This clonotype was picked up a small number of times. J is TRBJ2-3 and V is TRBV27, with 10 bases lining up with TRBD2. The CDR3 spans 14 residues. Germline V gene data show CDR1 as MNHEY and CDR2 as SMNVEV (reference sequence). Trimming took 6 bases from V and 3 from J; bases not matched to a gene: 3. The CDR3 reads CASRQGLATDTQYF. In nucleotides, the CDR3 is TGTGCCAGCAGACAGGGACTAGCGACAGATACGCAGTATTTT.

This clonotype has only a few counts. This sequence joins TRBV6-4 and TRBJ1-2; 7 positions match TRBD1. From germline, CDR1 is MRHNA and CDR2 SNTAGT. The V gene end was trimmed by 2 bases and the J gene end by 5 bases; junction bases not matched to a gene: 11. CDR3 length: 16 residues. CDR3 amino acids: CASSDLGQERGYGYTF. The CDR3 coding sequence is TGTGCCAGCAGTGACCTCGGACAGGAGCGGGGGTATGGCTACACCTTC.

About this clonotype itself: Relative to the germline gene, one junction end is altered; a read error may explain this. This chain's CDR3 is CASSIRTSRDYERFF. The CDR3 DNA reads as TGTGCCAGCAGCATTAGGACTAGCAGGGATTATGAGCGGTTCTTC. The chain carries TRBV7-9 and TRBJ2-1; TRBD2 matches at 8 bases. CDR1 is SEHNR, CDR2 FQNEAQ, per germline (reference sequence). CDR3 length: 15 amino acids.